These 25 T cell receptor beta chains came from one sample sequenced in a study of siplizumab effects on memory and regulatory T cells. Produced via immunoSEQ multiplex PCR; TCRdb's table is partial and in-frame only. The sample has some 100,000 clones, approximately 92% seen once. Sequencing was done on a sample of CD4+ T cells sorted from blood. The receptors derive from a human donor in good health.

This chain links TRBV6-1 with TRBJ1-3; D is possibly TRBD1 (5 bases). Germline V lookup: CDR1 MNHNS, CDR2 SASEGT. V was cut by 5 bases and J by 4 bases, with 15 bases left in between. There are 15 residues in the CDR3. The CDR3 DNA reads as TGTGCCAGCAGTCCACAGGCCACCCCGGGAAACACCATATATTTT. It translates to CASSPQATPGNTIYF.

The gene calls are TRBV30 and TRBJ2-1; 8 nucleotides agree with TRBD2. The V and J ends lost 4 bases and 3 bases, in that order; junction bases with no gene match: 5. The V gene's germline CDR1 is GTSNPN and CDR2 SVGIG (reference sequence). The CDR3 runs 14 residues. CDR3 DNA: TGTGCCTGGAATCGGGGGGGAATCTACAATGAGCAGTTCTTC. The encoded protein is CAWNRGGIYNEQFF.

The chain uses TRBV18 and TRBJ2-7, with 7 nucleotides matching TRBD2. Germline-derived CDR1 and CDR2 are KGHSH and LQKENI. The CDR3 is made up of 14 amino acids. V lost 4 bases and J lost 2; bases outside the gene matches: 5. The CDR3 DNA follows: TGTGCCAGCTCACGTGGGGAGGGCCCCTACGAGCAGTACTTC. Translating it yields CASSRGEGPYEQYF. The whole variable domain, remainder taken from reference TRBV18 and TRBJ2-7, is NAGVMQNPRHLVRRRGQEARLRCSPMKGHSHVYWYRQLPEEGLKFMVYLQKENIIDESGMPKERFSAEFPKEGPSILRIQQVVRGDSAAYFCASSRGEGPYEQYFGPGTRLTVT.

The V call is TRBV29-1, the J call TRBJ2-2; D remains unclear. From germline, CDR1 is SQVTM and CDR2 ANQGSEA. The CDR3 covers 11 residues. Trimming pared 5 bases from V and 2 bases from J, leaving 3 bases between. DNA of the CDR3: TGCAGCGTTAAAAACACCGGGGAGCTGTTTTTT. Amino acids: CSVKNTGELFF.

The chain recombines TRBV5-1 with TRBJ2-4, with TRBD2 identical over 7 bases. The CDR3 runs 17 residues. V was clipped by 0 bases and J by 3 bases; unmatched bases: 9. Per germline, CDR1 SGHRS and CDR2 YFSETQ. The CDR3 loop is CASSLVVLSSGKNIQYF. Written as DNA, the CDR3 is TGCGCCAGCAGCTTGGTAGTTTTGTCTAGCGGCAAAAACATTCAGTACTTC.

The chain recombines TRBV4-1 with TRBJ1-2, with unresolved D. The CDR3 has 17 residues. Germline V gives CDR1 MGHRA, CDR2 YSYEKL. The V and J ends lost 1 base and 4 bases respectively, with 19 bases between them. CDR3: CASSQGSAQSQRYGYTF. The CDR3 region has the DNA TGCGCCAGCAGCCAAGGATCAGCGCAATCGCAACGCTATGGCTACACCTTC.

This clone was detected once. This chain links TRBV29-1 with TRBJ2-1; D ambiguous. Trimming pared 4 bases from V and 8 bases from J, leaving 18 bases between. The CDR3 totals 14 residues. Germline V gene data show CDR1 as SQVTM and CDR2 as ANQGSEA. The CDR3 loop is CSVVPRPNGYEQFF. DNA of the CDR3: TGCAGCGTTGTTCCAAGACCAAATGGCTATGAGCAGTTCTTC.

Regarding this clone: Sequence at one end of the junction differs from germline and may be a read error. This chain joins TRBV4-1 and TRBJ2-7; D unresolved. Germline V gene sequence: CDR1 MGHRA, CDR2 YSYEKL. This CDR3 spans 11 amino acids. The CDR3 sequence: CASSQDDEQYF. Written as DNA, the CDR3 is TGTGCCAGCAGCCAAGACGACGAGCAGTACTTC.

This sequence joins TRBV7-3 and TRBJ2-3; TRBD2 matches 9 bases. Per the germline V gene, CDR1 is SGHTA and CDR2 is FQGTGA. J was trimmed by 1 base and V by 8 bases; bases with no gene match: 10. CDR3 length equals 16 residues. In DNA form, the CDR3 reads TGTGCCAGCTCTGAAAACGTAGCGGGGGGCACAGATACGCAGTATTTT. Its translation is CASSENVAGGTDTQYF.

The rearrangement joins TRBV11-2 to TRBJ2-5, with TRBD1 as a possible D gene (5 bases). CDR1 is SGHAT, CDR2 FQNNGV, per germline. This CDR3 comprises 16 residues. The V end was cut by 1 base, the J end by 7 bases, with 19 bases between. As DNA, the CDR3 is TGTGCCAGCAGCTTAGGTGGGGCGGCCGTCGCAGTGACCCAGTACTTC. Its protein product is CASSLGGAAVAVTQYF.

This chain connects TRBV4-2 to TRBJ1-1, with D unresolved. V was cut by 6 bases and J by 1 base, with 12 bases left in between. Germline V gene sequence: CDR1 LGHNA, CDR2 YNFKEQ. CDR3 size: 14 residues. CDR3 amino acids: CASSNYWRNTEAFF. For the CDR3, the DNA is TGTGCCAGCAGTAACTATTGGCGGAACACTGAAGCTTTCTTT.

This clone was seen a few times. The rearrangement links TRBV6-1 to TRBJ1-1; D not resolved. V lost 1 base and J 8 bases, leaving 8 bases between the germline ends. This CDR3 is built from 12 residues. Per germline, CDR1 MNHNS and CDR2 SASEGT. The CDR3 protein is CASSEVLTEAFF. CDR3 DNA sequence: TGTGCCAGCAGTGAAGTCCTAACGGAAGCTTTCTTT.

The rearrangement joins TRBV18 to TRBJ2-7; TRBD1 matches 8 bases. The CDR3 has 16 amino acids. Trimming cost V 2 bases and J 4 bases; bases outside gene matches: 10. Germline CDR1 reads KGHSH; CDR2 reads LQKENI. The CDR3 bases are TGTGCCAGCTCACCAATGCTGACAGGGGCCTTATACGAGCAGTACTTC. It yields the protein CASSPMLTGALYEQYF.

CDR3 coding DNA: TGCAGCGTTGAAGATGGCGGGCGGCCTAGCGGGGAGCTGTTTTTT. Amino acids: CSVEDGGRPSGELFF. The chain employs TRBV29-1 and TRBJ2-2, with D perhaps TRBD2 (5 bases). The CDR3 length is 15 residues. The V end lost 0 bases, the J end lost 7 bases, and 15 bases lay between the germline ends. Germline V gene data show CDR1 as SQVTM and CDR2 as ANQGSEA.

The chain is built from TRBV5-1 and TRBJ2-2; perhaps TRBD2 as D (6 bases). Per the germline V gene, CDR1 is SGHRS and CDR2 is YFSETQ. V was shortened by 3 bases and J by 5 bases, with 14 bases between the two germline ends. The CDR3 is 15 residues long. The CDR3 sequence is CASSSPPGDTGELFF. As DNA, the CDR3 is TGCGCCAGCAGCTCGCCCCCGGGGGATACCGGGGAGCTGTTTTTT.

This chain connects TRBV5-1 to TRBJ2-5; 9 positions agree with TRBD1. CDR3 length: 15 residues. Germline CDR1 is SGHRS and CDR2 is YFSETQ. Trimming took 0 bases from V and 5 from J; bases not matched to a gene: 5. The DNA for the CDR3 is TGCGCCAGCAGCTTGGGACAGGGGGAAGGGGAGACCCAGTACTTC. Residues: CASSLGQGEGETQYF. The entire variable domain, with the rest obtained from reference TRBV5-1 and TRBJ2-5, is as follows: KAGVTQTPRYLIKTRGQQVTLSCSPISGHRSVSWYQQTPGQGLQFLFEYFSETQRNKGNFPGRFSGRQFSNSRSEMNVSTLELGDSALYLCASSLGQGEGETQYFGPGTRLLVL.

The rearrangement uses TRBV11-2 and TRBJ1-3; D perhaps matches TRBD1 (5 bases). The CDR3 extends over 15 amino acids. V was cut by 5 bases and J by 0 bases, with 11 bases left in between. Germline CDR1 reads SGHAT; CDR2 reads FQNNGV. For the CDR3, the DNA is TGTGCCAGCAGCACCCAGGGCGACTCTGGAAACACCATATATTTT. This codes for CASSTQGDSGNTIYF.

V and J are TRBV7-2 and TRBJ1-1; D ambiguous. The germline V gene encodes CDR1 SGHTA and CDR2 FQGNSA. The CDR3 extends over 14 amino acids. Trimming cost V 5 bases and J 1 base, with 11 bases left between them. This chain's CDR3 is CASSHPTGNTEAFF. As DNA, the CDR3 is TGTGCCAGCAGCCACCCCACGGGGAACACTGAAGCTTTCTTT.

This rearrangement joins TRBV7-9 to TRBJ2-4; D is unclear. V lost 11 bases and J 4 bases, leaving 3 bases between the germline ends. This CDR3 contains 9 residues. Germline V lookup: CDR1 SEHNR, CDR2 FQNEAQ (reference sequence). The CDR3 DNA reads as TGTGCCCGTAAAAACATTCAGTACTTC. Amino acids: CARKNIQYF.

The V call is TRBV6-5, the J call TRBJ1-5; D uncertain. CDR1 is MNHEY and CDR2 is SVGAGI in the germline V gene. V lost 10 bases and J lost 0, with 13 bases in between. The CDR3 is made up of 14 amino acids. The CDR3 loop is CATQTGNSNQPQHF. In DNA form, the CDR3 reads TGTGCCACCCAGACCGGGAATAGCAATCAGCCCCAGCATTTT.

J is TRBJ1-2 and V is TRBV29-1; D not certain. Deletions cut 6 bases from V and 2 bases from J, with 10 bases between. There are 12 residues in the CDR3. Per germline, CDR1 SQVTM and CDR2 ANQGSEA. DNA for the CDR3: TGCAGCGTCGTCGGGTCGAACTATGGCTACACCTTC. Its translation is CSVVGSNYGYTF. The complete variable domain, with remaining parts taken from reference TRBV29-1 and TRBJ1-2, reads SAVISQKPSRDICQRGTSLTIQCQVDSQVTMMFWYRQQPGQSLTLIATANQGSEATYESGFVIDKFPISRPNLTFSTLTVSNMSPEDSSIYLCSVVGSNYGYTFGSGTRLTVV.

The chain recombines TRBV9 with TRBJ2-5, with TRBD2 identical over 9 bases. Germline V CDR1 and CDR2: SGDLS, YYNGEE. This CDR3 has 16 residues. V was pared by 0 bases and J by 5 bases, with 8 bases of the junction left unmatched. CDR3 sequence: CASSVAQTSGIETQYF. The CDR3 DNA follows: TGTGCCAGCAGCGTAGCCCAGACTAGCGGCATCGAGACCCAGTACTTC. The full variable domain, completed using reference TRBV9 and TRBJ2-5, is DSGVTQTPKHLITATGQRVTLRCSPRSGDLSVYWYQQSLDQGLQFLIQYYNGEERAKGNILERFSAQQFPDLHSELNLSSLELGDSALYFCASSVAQTSGIETQYFGPGTRLLVL.

The rearrangement links TRBV19 to TRBJ2-4, with D possibly being TRBD1 (6 bases). In germline, CDR1 is LNHDA, CDR2 SQIVND (reference sequence). CDR3 length: 16 amino acids. Trimming shortened V by 3 bases and J by 0 bases, and 12 bases separated the two germline ends. The CDR3 DNA reads TGTGCCAGTAGTATTGGACAGCTACTAGCCAAAAACATTCAGTACTTC. Protein product: CASSIGQLLAKNIQYF.

The count of this clone is one. The chain joins TRBV2 to TRBJ2-2; 7 positions match TRBD1. Germline V CDR1 and CDR2: SNHLY, FYNNEI. There are 13 residues in the CDR3. V trimming: 7 bases; J trimming: 5 bases; junction bases outside the gene matches: 4. The DNA for the CDR3 is TGTGCCAGCACAGGACAGGCAACCGGGGAGCTGTTTTTT. This sequence encodes CASTGQATGELFF. The variable domain in full, completed from reference TRBV2 and TRBJ2-2, reads EPEVTQTPSHQVTQMGQEVILRCVPISNHLYFYWYRQILGQKVEFLVSFYNNEISEKSEIFDDQFSVERPDGSNFTLKIRSTKLEDSAMYFCASTGQATGELFFGEGSRLTVL.

The gene calls are TRBV4-1 and TRBJ1-1; D is ambiguous. Germline assignment: CDR1 MGHRA and CDR2 YSYEKL. The V end was cut by 0 bases, the J end by 11 bases, with 13 bases between. There are 13 residues in the CDR3. CDR3 amino acids: CASSQEIGWEAFF. The CDR3, as DNA: TGCGCCAGCAGCCAAGAGATTGGGTGGGAGGCTTTCTTT.